This is a list of T cell receptor beta chains from one sample in a study of neurological immune-mediated disorders. TCRdb itself ran the 5' RACE reads through MiXCR, one entry per CDR3 protein. The sample contains tens of thousands of distinct CDR3 sequences, about 4.1% of which appear only once. The specimen was PBMCs. The source is a man aged 55 to 70 with multiple sclerosis. Each CDR3 is given with its conserved first and last residue. A D gene is named only where the DNA matches it firmly. Expanded clones get a size class; other rows say once, few or many, or leave the size out.

j_call clone_size d_call v_call cdr3_aa cdr3_nt
TRBJ1-5 many . TRBV20-1 CSAADTTDSNQPQHF TGCAGTGCTGCAGACACAACAGATAGCAATCAGCCCCAGCATTTT
TRBJ1-5 few . TRBV24-1 CATSDSGQPQHF TGTGCCACCAGTGATAGCGGGCAGCCCCAGCATTTT
TRBJ2-1 many TRBD2 TRBV12-3/TRBV12-4 CASSLLADYNEQFF TGTGCCAGCAGTTTACTAGCGGACTACAATGAGCAGTTCTTC
TRBJ2-7 . . TRBV7-2 CASSPIPAYEQYF TGTGCCAGCAGCCCTATTCCAGCCTACGAGCAGTACTTC
TRBJ2-3 many TRBD1 TRBV12-3/TRBV12-4 CASSLRQGVDTQYF TGTGCCAGCAGTTTGAGACAGGGGGTGGATACGCAGTATTTT
TRBJ1-4 many . TRBV5-1 CASSLEPNEKLFF TGCGCCAGCAGCCTCGAGCCTAATGAAAAACTGTTTTTT
TRBJ1-1 . . TRBV5-1 CASSLMSGNTEAFF TGCGCCAGCAGCTTGATGTCCGGGAACACTGAAGCTTTCTTT
TRBJ1-2 many . TRBV10-3 CAISESHDNYGYTF TGTGCCATCAGTGAGTCTCACGATAACTATGGCTACACCTTC
TRBJ2-1 many TRBD2 TRBV29-1 CSLTSGSSSYNEQFF TGCAGCTTGACTAGCGGGAGCTCTTCCTACAATGAGCAGTTCTTC
TRBJ2-6 many . TRBV7-9 CASSVQGSGANVLTF TGTGCCAGCAGCGTCCAGGGCTCTGGGGCCAACGTCCTGACTTTC
TRBJ1-1 many . TRBV7-3 CASSLEGGDSKAFF TGTGCCAGCAGCCTGGAGGGGGGGGATTCGAAAGCTTTCTTT
TRBJ2-1 many . TRBV20-1 CSARTPRLEGYNEQFF TGCAGTGCTAGAACCCCCCGGCTAGAAGGCTACAATGAGCAGTTCTTC
TRBJ2-3 many . TRBV12-3/TRBV12-4 CASSLIAASLDTQYF TGTGCCAGCAGTTTAATAGCGGCGTCTCTGGATACGCAGTATTTT
TRBJ2-5 . . TRBV6-1 CASSEGMVRSRETQYF TGTGCCAGCAGTGAAGGCATGGTACGTTCGAGGGAGACTCAGTACTTC
TRBJ1-2 many . TRBV5-1 CASSLSDGAIGTF TGCGCCAGCAGCTTGTCGGACGGAGCTATTGGCACCTTC
TRBJ2-5 many . TRBV5-1 CASSSVGALQETQYF TGCGCCAGCAGTTCTGTGGGGGCCCTACAAGAGACCCAGTACTTC
TRBJ2-3 . TRBD1 TRBV27 CASSKRQGQSTDTQYF TGTGCCAGCAGTAAGCGACAGGGGCAAAGCACAGATACGCAGTATTTT
TRBJ1-3 few . TRBV3-1 CASGAGNTIYF TGTGCCAGCGGGGCGGGGAACACCATATATTTT
TRBJ2-7 many . TRBV25-1 CASSGVGGGGEQYF TGTGCCAGCAGTGGAGTGGGGGGAGGAGGCGAGCAGTACTTC
TRBJ2-2 many . TRBV12-3/TRBV12-4 CASSSSPGELFF TGTGCCAGCAGCTCCTCTCCCGGGGAGCTGTTTTTT
TRBJ2-7 many . TRBV5-1 CASSPRTDEQYF TGCGCCAGCAGCCCTAGGACAGACGAGCAGTACTTC
TRBJ2-5 many . TRBV15 CATSTTGRRDETQYF TGTGCCACCAGCACAACCGGGAGAAGGGATGAGACCCAGTACTTC
TRBJ2-7 many . TRBV14 CASSQDLGYEQYF TGTGCCAGCAGCCAAGATCTCGGCTACGAGCAGTACTTC
TRBJ1-2 many . TRBV20-1 CSASPSIQGNYGYTF TGCAGTGCTAGTCCATCCATCCAGGGCAACTATGGCTACACCTTC
TRBJ2-1 many TRBD2 TRBV5-1 CASSREVTLAGGRNEQFF TGCGCCAGCAGCCGGGAAGTAACCCTAGCGGGGGGGAGGAATGAGCAGTTCTTC
TRBJ2-7 many TRBD1 TRBV6-5 CASSRDRETYEQYF TGTGCCAGCAGTCGGGACAGGGAAACGTACGAGCAGTACTTC
TRBJ2-2 few . TRBV6-5 CASISLGYSGELFF TGTGCCAGCATTAGTCTGGGGTATAGCGGGGAGCTGTTTTTT
TRBJ2-5 many . TRBV7-9 CASSRLNKGRETQYF TGTGCCAGCAGCAGGTTGAATAAGGGGAGAGAGACCCAGTACTTC
TRBJ1-2 many . TRBV6-5 CASSFRGSPYGYTF TGTGCCAGCAGCTTTCGTGGGTCGCCCTATGGCTACACCTTC
TRBJ1-2 medium-sized TRBD1 TRBV12-3/TRBV12-4 CASSLDRVGYGYTF TGTGCCAGCAGCCTGGACAGGGTCGGATATGGCTACACCTTC
TRBJ2-5 many TRBD2 TRBV7-9 CASSPNLAGGWETQYF TGTGCCAGCAGCCCTAACCTAGCGGGGGGCTGGGAGACCCAGTACTTC
TRBJ2-7 hyperexpanded . TRBV18 CASSPPGRASYEQYF TGTGCCAGCTCACCACCGGGGCGAGCTAGCTACGAGCAGTACTTC
TRBJ1-2 once TRBD1 TRBV5-1 CASTLQGQHYGYTF TGCGCCAGCACCTTACAGGGGCAGCACTATGGCTACACCTTC
TRBJ2-1 many . TRBV5-6 CASRFRLYNEQFF TGTGCCAGCAGATTTAGACTCTACAATGAGCAGTTCTTC
TRBJ2-1 many TRBD2 TRBV10-3 CAIRKTGRTSGGSNEQFF TGTGCCATCAGGAAGACAGGGCGAACTAGCGGGGGGAGCAATGAGCAGTTCTTC
TRBJ1-1 many . TRBV12-3/TRBV12-4 CASSSGKTEAFF TGTGCCAGCAGTTCAGGGAAGACTGAAGCTTTCTTT
TRBJ2-7 . TRBD1 TRBV7-6 CASSSKSQGASYEQYF TGTGCCAGCAGCTCCAAATCTCAGGGGGCCTCCTACGAGCAGTACTTC
TRBJ2-2 . . TRBV3-1 CASSTRDRGPDNGELFF TGTGCCAGCAGCACCCGGGACCGAGGGCCCGACAACGGGGAGCTGTTTTTT
TRBJ1-3 many TRBD1 TRBV5-5 CASSSTGGRGNTIYF TGTGCCAGCAGCTCTACAGGGGGCAGGGGAAACACCATATATTTT
TRBJ2-4 . TRBD1 TRBV5-1 CASSTGQAQNIQYF TGCGCCAGCAGTACCGGACAGGCCCAAAACATTCAGTACTTC
TRBJ2-5 many . TRBV5-6 CASSFPTGETQYF TGTGCCAGCAGCTTTCCTACAGGGGAGACCCAGTACTTC
TRBJ2-2 many . TRBV5-1 CASSPPVGTGELFF TGCGCCAGCAGCCCCCCCGTCGGCACCGGGGAGCTGTTTTTT
TRBJ2-5 many . TRBV9 CASSGVTGGQYF TGTGCCAGCAGCGGGGTGACCGGGGGCCAGTACTTC
TRBJ1-2 many TRBD1 TRBV6-5 CASSSGTGGDGYTF TGTGCCAGCAGTTCCGGGACAGGGGGAGACGGCTACACCTTC
TRBJ2-3 many TRBD2 TRBV6-5 CASSHLAGSTDTQYF TGTGCCAGCAGTCATCTAGCGGGGAGCACAGATACGCAGTATTTT
TRBJ1-1 many TRBD1 TRBV10-3 CAISRLTLDRVDFQAFF TGTGCCATCAGTCGCCTTACTTTGGACAGGGTCGATTTTCAAGCTTTCTTT
TRBJ1-6 many TRBD1 TRBV3-1 CASSQGHRGSPLHF TGTGCCAGCAGCCAAGGACACAGGGGTTCACCCCTCCACTTT
TRBJ1-5 many . TRBV7-9 CASSFEAGGNQPQHF TGTGCCAGCAGCTTCGAAGCGGGGGGCAATCAGCCCCAGCATTTT
TRBJ2-7 many . TRBV29-1 CSVAPGTDEQYF TGCAGCGTTGCGCCCGGGACGGACGAGCAGTACTTC
TRBJ1-3 few . TRBV20-1 CSAREGTGNTIYF TGCAGTGCTAGAGAGGGAACTGGAAACACCATATATTTT
TRBJ2-1 few TRBD1 TRBV3-1 CASSPHGQGQGNEQFF TGTGCCAGCAGCCCTCACGGACAGGGTCAGGGCAATGAGCAGTTCTTC
TRBJ2-4 many . TRBV6-5 CASSYGPPNHIQYF TGTGCCAGCAGTTACGGGCCCCCGAACCACATTCAGTACTTC
TRBJ2-7 many TRBD1 TRBV6-6 CASRDRAGGVYEQYF TGTGCCAGCAGGGACAGGGCCGGAGGGGTATACGAGCAGTACTTC
TRBJ2-7 many . TRBV20-1 CSARGYEQYF TGCAGTGCTAGAGGCTACGAGCAGTACTTC
TRBJ2-6 many . TRBV5-1 CASRRYSGANVLTF TGCGCCAGCAGACGATACTCTGGGGCCAACGTCCTGACTTTC
TRBJ1-6 many TRBD1 TRBV13 CASSPQGGSPLHF TGTGCCAGCAGCCCACAGGGGGGATCACCCCTCCACTTT
TRBJ2-3 . . TRBV5-1 CASSTGLSTDTQYF TGCGCCAGCAGCACCGGCCTAAGCACAGATACGCAGTATTTT